This TCR beta chain was profiled in a study of cytomegalovirus exposure and HLA in healthy donors. Study conclusions and caveats: Immune exposure data for these donors was limited to CMV serostatus. Earlier results showed most TCR beta V segments being productive about 87% or about 30% of the time.

This CDR3 spans 13 amino acids. Per the germline V gene, CDR1 is KGHSH and CDR2 is LQKENI. Trimming left V 1 base short and J 4 bases short, with 8 bases between. About this clone itself: Antigen specificity is unknown.

With 60 Vbeta and 13 Jbeta primers, the PCR was carried out. The repertoire was sequenced with immunoSEQ multiplex PCR; TCRdb's copy has only in-frame clones and lacks some. The table shows around 150,000 clones, with 70% to 80% occurring only once. The sequenced sample was PBMCs. This receptor was taken from a man between 25 and 39 years old in good health and CMV-seronegative. The chain carries TRBV18 and TRBJ2-7, with D tentatively TRBD1 (5 bases). The CDR3 is CASSPRGGYEQYF. The CDR3 region has the DNA TGTGCCAGCTCACCACGGGGCGGTTACGAGCAGTACTTC.